The next 21 T cell receptor beta chains were all read from a single sample in a study of blood T cell repertoires in COVID-19. This table comes from immunoSEQ multiplex PCR, and its TCRdb copy is limited to in-frame clones, with some not included. The data hold about 220,000 clones, with 80% to 85% observed a single time. Sample: peripheral blood. The receptors were sampled from a human donor in a cohort sampled during active COVID-19.

This clone was seen a single time. The CDR3 loop reads CAIRDSSGSFLSGANVLTF. The DNA for the CDR3 is TGTGCCATCAGGGATTCTAGCGGGAGCTTTTTATCTGGGGCCAACGTCCTGACTTTC. The chain employs TRBV10-3 and TRBJ2-6; 10 nucleotides align to TRBD2. J was trimmed by 1 base and V by 6 bases; bases with no gene match: 12. In germline, CDR1 is ENHRY, CDR2 SYGVKD. The CDR3 has 19 amino acids.

The V gene is TRBV19, the J gene TRBJ1-3; 7 bases map to TRBD1. The ends lost 3 bases at V and 2 bases at J; junction bases unmatched: 4. The CDR3 length is 15 residues. CDR1 LNHDA and CDR2 SQIVND come from the germline V gene (reference sequence). For the CDR3, the DNA is TGTGCCAGTAGTATCCCCCAGGGGGCTGGAAACACCATATATTTT. This translates into CASSIPQGAGNTIYF.

V is TRBV4-3 and J is TRBJ2-7; the D gene is possibly TRBD2 (5 bases). Trimming cost V 4 bases and J 4 bases, with 11 bases left between them. The CDR3 is 13 residues long. CDR1 and CDR2 from the germline V gene are LGHNA and YSLEER. CDR3 coding DNA: TGCGCCAGCAGCCGAAGTAGGGAGTACGAGCAGTACTTC. It encodes CASSRSREYEQYF.

The CDR3 here is CASSTGTANTEAFF. The CDR3 DNA reads TGCGCCAGCAGTACAGGGACGGCGAACACTGAAGCTTTCTTT. This chain uses TRBV5-1 with TRBJ1-1; a weak D match, TRBD1 (6 bases). CDR1 and CDR2 (germline): SGHRS, YFSETQ. The V and J ends lost 5 bases and 1 base respectively, with 12 bases between them. This CDR3 is built from 14 residues.

About this clone: A junction boundary mismatches the germline segment, possibly from a read error. J is TRBJ2-5 and V is TRBV12-3 or TRBV12-4; D possibly corresponds to TRBD1 (6 bases). CDR3 size: 12 residues. This CDR3 is CASSLGLGGPNF. As DNA, the CDR3 is TGTGCCAGCAGTTTAGGTCTTGGGGGCCCCAACTTC.

This chain links TRBV27 with TRBJ2-7; 9 nucleotides align to TRBD2. CDR3 length equals 14 residues. Trimming took 4 bases from V and 2 from J; bases not matched to a gene: 3. Germline CDR1 is MNHEY and CDR2 is SMNVEV (reference sequence). The CDR3 coding sequence is TGTGCCAGCAGTTATAGCGGGAGAACCTACGAGCAGTACTTC. The encoded protein is CASSYSGRTYEQYF.

The count of this clone is one. CDR3 nucleotide sequence: TGTGCCAGTGGAGGGAGAACGACAGATACGCAGTATTTT. Translating it yields CASGGRTTDTQYF. The V gene is TRBV19, the J gene TRBJ2-3; D is possibly TRBD2 (6 bases). Germline CDR1 is LNHDA and CDR2 is SQIVND (reference sequence). With 8 bases removed from V and 3 bases from J, the gap between germline ends came to 12 bases. The CDR3 totals 13 residues.

The chain combines TRBV27 with TRBJ1-2, with 10 bases aligning to TRBD1. Germline V lookup: CDR1 MNHEY, CDR2 SMNVEV (reference sequence). V gave up 6 bases and J gave up 6 bases; unmatched junction bases: 10. This CDR3 contains 15 residues. The CDR3 sequence is CASSLGTGAYDGYTF. CDR3 in DNA: TGTGCCAGCAGCTTAGGGACAGGGGCTTACGATGGCTACACCTTC.

The chain uses TRBV5-1 and TRBJ2-6; no firm D call. The CDR3 contains 16 residues. Germline assignment: CDR1 SGHRS and CDR2 YFSETQ. V lost 1 base, J lost 0 bases, and 8 bases lay in between. The CDR3 reads CASSLIRSSGANVLTF. CDR3 coding DNA: TGCGCCAGCAGCTTGATACGGAGCTCTGGGGCCAACGTCCTGACTTTC.

The genes are TRBV28 and TRBJ1-2, with D perhaps matching TRBD1 (6 bases). V lost 4 bases and J 6 bases, leaving 15 bases between the germline ends. Per germline, CDR1 MDHEN and CDR2 SYDVKM. The CDR3 runs 14 residues. The CDR3 sequence: CASSYVGGAHGYTF. CDR3 coding DNA: TGTGCCAGCAGTTACGTCGGGGGGGCGCATGGCTACACCTTC.

CDR3 DNA sequence: TGTGCCAGCTCACCGATGACAGGGGCGAGCGTTGGGGCCAACGTCCTGACTTTC. Protein: CASSPMTGASVGANVLTF. The chain couples TRBV18 to TRBJ2-6; 8 nucleotides agree with TRBD1. Germline loops: CDR1 KGHSH, CDR2 LQKENI. The CDR3 is made up of 18 amino acids. Trimming took 3 bases from V and 3 from J; bases not matched to a gene: 10.

The rearrangement links TRBV19 to TRBJ1-5; 8 bases align to TRBD1. CDR3 length: 16 residues. Germline V gene lookup returns CDR1 LNHDA and CDR2 SQIVND (reference sequence). Trimming cost V 4 bases and J 2 bases; bases outside gene matches: 7. The chain's CDR3 is CASSTPPGQGNQPQHF. The CDR3 region has the DNA TGTGCCAGTAGTACGCCCCCGGGACAGGGCAATCAGCCCCAGCATTTT.

The chain is built from TRBV7-8 and TRBJ2-2; 8 bases map to TRBD1. Germline loops: CDR1 SGHVS, CDR2 FQNEAQ. After removal of 4 bases from V and 6 bases from J, the junction contained 10 bases not matched to a gene. This CDR3 has 16 residues. CDR3 in DNA: TGTGCCAGCAGCTATTCCCAGGGGGCGCGGGCCGGGGAGCTGTTTTTT. Protein: CASSYSQGARAGELFF.

This sequence joins TRBV19 and TRBJ2-7, with TRBD2 as a possible D gene (6 bases). CDR3 size: 15 residues. The V end was cut by 6 bases, the J end by 0 bases, with 15 bases between. CDR1 LNHDA and CDR2 SQIVND come from the germline V gene (reference sequence). DNA for the CDR3: TGTGCCAGTAGGTTACGTGGCGGGAACTCCTACGAGCAGTACTTC. Amino acids: CASRLRGGNSYEQYF.

The chain employs TRBV28 and TRBJ2-2; 7 nucleotides match TRBD1. Per the germline V gene, CDR1 is MDHEN and CDR2 is SYDVKM. The CDR3 has 15 amino acids. V gave up 6 bases and J gave up 4 bases; unmatched junction bases: 8. The CDR3 DNA reads as TGTGCCAGCAGCCTCCGGGACAGATCCACCGGGGAGCTGTTTTTT. Protein product: CASSLRDRSTGELFF.

The V call is TRBV2, the J call TRBJ1-4; D is possibly TRBD1 (6 bases). The ends were cut back, 5 bases at V and 4 bases at J, with 11 bases in the middle. In germline, CDR1 is SNHLY, CDR2 FYNNEI. The CDR3 is 14 residues long. CDR3 in amino acids: CASSKQGNNEKLFF. The CDR3 DNA reads TGTGCCAGCAGTAAACAGGGTAATAATGAAAAACTGTTTTTT. Combining the CDR3 with reference TRBV2 and TRBJ1-4 gives the whole variable domain EPEVTQTPSHQVTQMGQEVILRCVPISNHLYFYWYRQILGQKVEFLVSFYNNEISEKSEIFDDQFSVERPDGSNFTLKIRSTKLEDSAMYFCASSKQGNNEKLFFGSGTQLSVL.

In its sample, this clone was seen once. CDR3 DNA sequence: TGTGCCAGCAGCTTAGCAGCCATCCTCTCTGGAAACACCATATATTTT. The encoded protein is CASSLAAILSGNTIYF. V usage is TRBV7-9 and J usage is TRBJ1-3, with no clear D. Trimming took off 0 bases at V and 0 bases at J, with 9 bases between the two ends. This CDR3 contains 16 residues. Germline lookup yields CDR1 SEHNR and CDR2 FQNEAQ (reference sequence).

This chain links TRBV4-3 with TRBJ2-7; 16 bases are shared with TRBD2. Germline assignment: CDR1 LGHNA and CDR2 YSLEER. This CDR3 has 21 residues. The V and J ends lost 0 bases and 1 base, in that order; junction bases with no gene match: 12. CDR3 in DNA: TGCGCCAGCAGCCAAGATTCCGGGGGACTAGCGGGAGGGCCAAGGTCCTACGAGCAGTACTTC. Translated, it gives CASSQDSGGLAGGPRSYEQYF.

The chain uses TRBV6-6 and TRBJ1-2; 8 nucleotides match TRBD1. Germline CDR1 reads MNHNY; CDR2 reads SVGAGI (reference sequence). Trimming cost V 8 bases and J 4 bases; bases outside gene matches: 12. This CDR3 has 15 residues. The CDR3 region has the DNA TGTGCCAGCTCCCCGATGGGACAGGACATCTATGGCTACACCTTC. This encodes CASSPMGQDIYGYTF.

This sequence joins TRBV7-2 and TRBJ2-7; TRBD2 agrees at 9 bases. V was clipped by 1 base and J by 6 bases; unmatched bases: 10. Germline V CDR1 and CDR2: SGHTA, FQGNSA. This CDR3 contains 16 residues. DNA for the CDR3: TGTGCCAGCAGCTTAGGGGGCCTAGCGGGAACCCCCGAGCAGTACTTC. Protein sequence: CASSLGGLAGTPEQYF.

The chain has TRBV28 and TRBJ1-5, with D possibly TRBD1 on 6 matching bases. V lost 3 bases, J lost 1 base, and 7 bases lay in between. The CDR3 has 14 residues. Germline V lookup: CDR1 MDHEN, CDR2 SYDVKM. The CDR3 reads CASSLGHSNQPQHF. In DNA form, the CDR3 reads TGTGCCAGCAGTTTGGGACACAGCAATCAGCCCCAGCATTTT. Looking up the rest from reference TRBV28 and TRBJ1-5 gives the full variable domain: DVKVTQSSRYLVKRTGEKVFLECVQDMDHENMFWYRQDPGLGLRLIYFSYDVKMKEKGDIPEGYSVSREKKERFSLILESASTNQTSMYLCASSLGHSNQPQHFGDGTRLSIL.